This TCR beta chain emerged from a study of metastatic and nonmetastatic thyroid tumors. Study in general: The study looked at repertoires side by side in blood and in tumor or nodule tissue from malignant and benign thyroid patients.

Ten or more counts support this clone. Within the sample, other DNA sequences also encode this same CDR3. Trimming left V 6 bases short and J 0 bases short, with 8 bases between. CDR1 is KGHSH, CDR2 LQKENI, per germline. The CDR3 contains 13 residues. From the PCR reads, TCRdb re-called clones with MiXCR. The table shows 60,000 to 75,000 clones, with more than 3.5% occurring only once. Before thyroid surgery, none of the patients had received any treatment. The sequenced material came from blood. This TCR came from a female donor with papillary thyroid cancer or a benign thyroid nodule (not recorded which). Some clones in this sample may be carry-over from other donors' samples. This chain connects TRBV18 to TRBJ1-1; no clear D gene. CDR3 residues: CASSPQMNTEAFF. The CDR3 coding sequence is TGTGCCAGCTCCCCGCAGATGAACACTGAAGCTTTCTTT.